These 15 T cell receptor beta chains came from one sample sequenced in a study of TIL therapy for anti-PD-1-resistant metastatic lung cancer. Sequencing used immunoSEQ v3. Generated by immunoSEQ multiplex PCR, the TCRdb table keeps only in-frame clones and is missing some. The sample lists about 18,000 clones; 83% were seen once. Time point: pre-treatment sample, taken before nivolumab and TIL therapy. This material consisted of blood, taken at baseline. Every receptor here comes from a person aged 25 to 85 with non-small cell lung cancer.

The J gene is TRBJ2-2, the V gene TRBV11-2; TRBD1 matches 8 bases. J lost 2 bases, V lost 6 bases, and 5 bases had no gene match. Germline V CDR1 and CDR2: SGHAT, FQNNGV. The CDR3 is made up of 15 amino acids. CDR3 nucleotide sequence: TGTGCCAGCAGTCGGGACAGGAGCAACACCGGGGAGCTGTTTTTT. Translating gives CASSRDRSNTGELFF. The whole variable domain, remainder taken from reference TRBV11-2 and TRBJ2-2, is EAGVAQSPRYKIIEKRQSVAFWCNPISGHATLYWYQQILGQGPKLLIQFQNNGVVDDSQLPKDRFSAERLKGVDSTLKIQPAKLEDSAVYLCASSRDRSNTGELFFGEGSRLTVL.

The chain carries TRBV7-9 and TRBJ2-3, with a possible D match to TRBD2 (6 bases). V dropped 11 bases and J dropped 0 bases, with 12 bases sitting between them. The CDR3 spans 13 residues. Germline-derived CDR1 and CDR2 are SEHNR and FQNEAQ (reference sequence). This chain's CDR3 is CAGRSGSTDTQYF. The DNA for the CDR3 is TGTGCCGGGAGAAGCGGGAGCACAGATACGCAGTATTTT.

V usage is TRBV9 and J usage is TRBJ1-3; D is possibly TRBD1 (6 bases). Trimming took off 3 bases at V and 2 bases at J, with 6 bases between the two ends. This CDR3 has 13 amino acids. The V gene's germline CDR1 is SGDLS and CDR2 YYNGEE. The CDR3 loop is CASSEGAGNTIYF. In DNA form, the CDR3 reads TGTGCCAGCAGCGAGGGGGCTGGAAACACCATATATTTT.

The V gene is TRBV11-3, the J gene TRBJ2-1; TRBD2 matches 12 bases. Germline CDR1 is SGHNT and CDR2 is YENEEA. V dropped 6 bases and J dropped 6; count of bases not matched to a gene: 6. The CDR3 is 15 amino acids. The chain's CDR3 is CASSLTSGSLNEQFF. For the CDR3, the DNA is TGTGCCAGCAGTTTGACTAGCGGGAGTCTCAATGAGCAGTTCTTC.

The chain uses TRBV19 and TRBJ1-4; D unclear. Germline V gene lookup returns CDR1 LNHDA and CDR2 SQIVND (reference sequence). V lost 4 bases to trimming and J lost 0 bases, with 6 bases between them. CDR3 length: 14 amino acids. The CDR3 spells CASSSVSTNEKLFF. The CDR3 DNA is TGTGCCAGTAGTAGTGTATCAACTAATGAAAAACTGTTTTTT.

This clone turned up a few times. This chain joins TRBV10-3 and TRBJ1-1; D call uncertain. The germline V gene encodes CDR1 ENHRY and CDR2 SYGVKD. There are 11 residues in the CDR3. V lost 8 bases to trimming and J lost 0 bases, with 4 bases between them. The CDR3 region is CAIGMNTEAFF. In DNA, the CDR3 is TGTGCCATCGGGATGAACACTGAAGCTTTCTTT.

The chain has TRBV29-1 and TRBJ2-7, with TRBD2 matching over 7 bases. Germline V gene data show CDR1 as SQVTM and CDR2 as ANQGSEA. The CDR3 sequence is 12 residues long. V was clipped by 3 bases and J by 2 bases; unmatched bases: 1. CDR3 nucleotide sequence: TGCAGCGTTGAGGGAGGGACCTACGAGCAGTACTTC. This codes for CSVEGGTYEQYF.

The chain couples TRBV19 to TRBJ1-5; D is uncertain. This CDR3 contains 15 residues. The germline V gene has CDR1 LNHDA and CDR2 SQIVND (reference sequence). V was pared by 5 bases and J by 1 base, with 12 bases between. CDR3 nucleotides: TGTGCCAGTAGTGCGCACGGGGAAAGCAATCAGCCCCAGCATTTT. Its translation is CASSAHGESNQPQHF.

The chain employs TRBV6-5 and TRBJ2-7; 10 bases map to TRBD1. From germline, CDR1 is MNHEY and CDR2 SVGAGI. The CDR3 runs to 15 residues. V shed 4 bases, J shed 6 bases, and the junction held 9 bases outside the gene matches. In DNA form, the CDR3 reads TGTGCCAGCAGTTCCTTCGACAGGGGGCGGCTCGAGCAGTACTTC. This gives the protein CASSSFDRGRLEQYF.

The table lists this clone with a few counts. The chain links TRBV15 to TRBJ1-6, with D uncertain. The ends were cut back, 5 bases at V and 5 bases at J, with 13 bases in the middle. CDR1 is LNHNV, CDR2 YYDKDF, per germline (reference sequence). CDR3 size: 15 residues. In nucleotides, the CDR3 is TGTGCCACCAGCCCCCGACTTGTGAATAATTCACCCCTCCACTTT. This encodes CATSPRLVNNSPLHF.

The J gene is TRBJ2-3, the V gene TRBV5-6; no reliable D call. In germline, CDR1 is SGHDT, CDR2 YYEEEE. Trimming shortened V by 0 bases and J by 2 bases, and 7 bases separated the two germline ends. The CDR3 contains 14 residues. The CDR3 sequence: CASSLGGFTDTQYF. Written as DNA, the CDR3 is TGTGCCAGCAGCTTGGGCGGTTTCACAGATACGCAGTATTTT.

The rearrangement joins TRBV7-2 to TRBJ2-7, with TRBD1 matching 7 bases. The germline V gene has CDR1 SGHTA and CDR2 FQGNSA. The CDR3 has 13 amino acids. J lost 3 bases, V lost 4 bases, and 3 bases had no gene match. CDR3 in DNA: TGTGCCAGCAGCTCCTACAGGGGCTACGAGCAGTACTTC. Protein product: CASSSYRGYEQYF.

This clone has only one observation. J is TRBJ2-1 and V is TRBV10-3; D is unresolved. Germline V gene sequence: CDR1 ENHRY, CDR2 SYGVKD. The CDR3 extends over 15 amino acids. Trimming took off 4 bases at V and 0 bases at J, with 10 bases between the two ends. This CDR3 reads CAISVKGASYNEQFF. The DNA for the CDR3 is TGTGCCATCAGTGTAAAGGGCGCCTCCTACAATGAGCAGTTCTTC.

The CDR3 sequence is CASKSPGDTIYF. The CDR3 DNA reads TGTGCCAGCAAGAGCCCAGGAGACACCATATATTTT. The J gene is TRBJ1-3, the V gene TRBV27; D remains ambiguous. CDR3 size: 12 residues. V was clipped by 7 bases and J by 8 bases, with 12 bases between them. Germline CDR1 and CDR2: MNHEY and SMNVEV (reference sequence).

This chain connects TRBV28 to TRBJ2-7; 11 positions agree with TRBD2. The CDR3 runs to 16 residues. J gave up 0 bases and V 1 base, and 2 bases lay outside the gene matches. Germline V gene sequence: CDR1 MDHEN, CDR2 SYDVKM. CDR3 protein: CASSLSTSGASYEQYF. CDR3 DNA sequence: TGTGCCAGCAGTTTATCGACTAGCGGGGCCTCCTACGAGCAGTACTTC.